This T cell receptor (beta chain) was captured in a study of T-cell memory formation after mild COVID-19. The study, taken as a whole, reports: Contracting CD8+ clones were enriched in EMRA, CD4+ mainly in CM and EM. Contracting clones from day 15 to 85 showed balanced CD4/CD8; later expanders favored CD4+. A subset of responding clones appeared in pre-infection memory, suggesting cross-reactive memory joined.

The germline V and J ends were trimmed by 6 bases and 3 bases, with 6 bases remaining between them. Germline V CDR1 and CDR2: SGHVS, FQNEAQ. This CDR3 region has 12 residues. Barcoded TCR alpha and TCR beta cDNA libraries with UMIs came from 5'RACE using constant-segment primers. From the 5' RACE reads, TCRdb called clonotypes with MiXCR, one entry per CDR3 protein. The sample holds approximately 48,000 distinct CDR3 sequences, around 7% seen once. This clonotype was counted a few times. What it recognizes is unknown. The chain recombines TRBV7-8 with TRBJ1-3; the D is unclear. The clonotype was recovered from a man in his late teens or twenties who had mild COVID-19 (a few samples of this study predate the infection). Cell type and time point are not known. The sequenced sample was PBMCs or a T cell subset sorted from them (not recorded which). In DNA form, the CDR3 reads TGTGCCAGCAGGGGAATTGGAAACACCATATATTTT. Translating gives CASRGIGNTIYF.